These T cell receptor beta chains were read from a single sample in a study of monozygotic twins with inflammatory bowel disease. TCRdb reanalyzed the 5' RACE reads and collapses them to one entry per CDR3 protein, without DNA. With approximately 400,000 distinct CDR3 sequences in the sample, the ten largest clones hold roughly 2.5%. What was sequenced was blood. The receptors were sampled from a human donor with ulcerative colitis or Crohn's disease, or a healthy co-twin of an affected twin (not recorded which). CDR3s include the opening cysteine and the closing phenylalanine or tryptophan.

j_gene: TRBJ2-5; len: 14; v_gene: TRBV6-5; CDR3aa: CASSYTQGQETQYF
j_gene: TRBJ1-1; len: 11; v_gene: TRBV29-1; CDR3aa: CSAQGSTEAFF
j_gene: TRBJ2-2; len: 17; v_gene: TRBV9; CDR3aa: CASSHGRTSGRAGELFF
j_gene: TRBJ2-5; len: 13; v_gene: TRBV30; CDR3aa: CACSYRVLETQYF
j_gene: TRBJ2-4; len: 14; v_gene: TRBV5-1; CDR3aa: CASSAPTSGGIQYF
j_gene: TRBJ1-4; len: 13; v_gene: TRBV6-2/TRBV6-3; CDR3aa: CASKKDTLEKLFF
j_gene: TRBJ1-2; len: 15; v_gene: TRBV15; CDR3aa: CATSRDWGRDLSYTF
j_gene: TRBJ2-3; len: 14; v_gene: TRBV20-1; CDR3aa: CSASSGGSTDTQYF
j_gene: TRBJ2-3; len: 18; v_gene: TRBV14; CDR3aa: CASSPTLLAGYGTDTQYF
j_gene: TRBJ2-7; len: 14; v_gene: TRBV6-1; CDR3aa: CASKPRGTWGEQYF
j_gene: TRBJ2-5; len: 16; v_gene: TRBV30; CDR3aa: CAWSQTSGGLKETQYF
j_gene: TRBJ1-2; len: 16; v_gene: TRBV12-3/TRBV12-4; CDR3aa: CASSLTGQGPNYGYTF
j_gene: TRBJ1-4; len: 14; v_gene: TRBV7-9; CDR3aa: CASSRKGPNEKLFF
j_gene: TRBJ2-5; len: 15; v_gene: TRBV5-1; CDR3aa: CASSLGGQGEETQYF